One sample yielded the 26 T cell receptor beta chains listed below, sequenced in a study of T cell repertoires in cytomegalovirus infection. The antigens of these receptors remain unknown. TCRdb recomputed calls from the reads with MiXCR, one row per CDR3 protein. The table lists some 560,000 distinct CDR3 sequences, roughly 42% of them singletons, with about 46% in the top ten. The specimen comprised cultured PBMCs, sampled from culture after CMV antigen stimulation. The receptor set was obtained from a human donor in good health (CMV status not recorded). Some clones in this sample may be carry-over from other donors' samples.

This clonotype was detected only a few times. The V gene is TRBV19, the J gene TRBJ1-1; D is possibly TRBD1 (5 bases). The V and J ends lost 6 bases and 7 bases respectively, with 9 bases between them. CDR1 and CDR2 (germline): LNHDA, SQIVND (reference sequence). There are 11 residues in the CDR3. CDR3 region: CASRRGFEAFF. The CDR3 nucleotides are TGTGCCAGTAGGAGGGGTTTTGAAGCTTTCTTT.

The CDR3 is CASSQGQGNNYGYTF. The DNA for the CDR3 is TGCGCCAGCAGCCAAGGGCAGGGGAACAACTATGGCTACACCTTC. The J gene is TRBJ1-2, the V gene TRBV4-1; TRBD1 is a possible D gene (6 bases). Trimming stripped 1 base from V and 2 bases from J, with 11 bases between. CDR3 length equals 15 residues. Germline CDR1 and CDR2: MGHRA and YSYEKL.

The V call is TRBV7-6, the J call TRBJ1-4; D is uncertain. V was shortened by 5 bases and J by 8 bases, with 12 bases between the two germline ends. Germline CDR1 is SGHVS and CDR2 is FNYEAQ. CDR3 length: 13 amino acids. In DNA, the CDR3 is TGTGCCAGCAGCCCCAATCTTGGGGAAAAACTGTTTTTT. It codes for CASSPNLGEKLFF.

This clonotype appeared a few times. The chain employs TRBV7-6 and TRBJ1-3, with D possibly TRBD1 on 5 matching bases. The CDR3 consists of 16 residues. V was pared by 5 bases and J by 0 bases, with 14 bases between. Per germline, CDR1 SGHVS and CDR2 FNYEAQ. CDR3 in amino acids: CASSLGQAHSGNTIYF. The CDR3 region has the DNA TGTGCCAGCAGCCTAGGACAAGCTCACTCTGGAAACACCATATATTTT.

This clonotype came up a few times. CDR3 sequence: CASSAELAGGNNEQFF. The CDR3 nucleotides are TGTGCCAGCAGCGCAGAACTAGCGGGGGGCAACAATGAGCAGTTCTTC. The chain is built from TRBV7-8 and TRBJ2-1; 12 positions agree with TRBD2. Trimming at V came to 5 bases and at J to 5 bases, leaving 7 bases not matched to a gene. The CDR3 length is 16 residues. CDR1 SGHVS and CDR2 FQNEAQ come from the germline V gene.

This clonotype occurred a few times. The chain combines TRBV7-8 with TRBJ2-5, with D possibly matching TRBD2 (5 bases). Germline loops: CDR1 SGHVS, CDR2 FQNEAQ. Deletions cut 5 bases from V and 5 bases from J, with 15 bases between. This CDR3 has 14 amino acids. The CDR3 DNA sequence: TGTGCCAGCAGCCCGCCCCGGGGAAATGAGACCCAGTACTTC. It codes for CASSPPRGNETQYF. The full variable domain, rest sourced from reference TRBV7-8 and TRBJ2-5, is GAGVSQSPRYKVAKRGQDVALRCDPISGHVSLFWYQQALGQGPEFLTYFQNEAQLDKSGLPSDRFFAERPEGSVSTLKIQRTQQEDSAVYLCASSPPRGNETQYFGPGTRLLVL.

This clonotype was seen a handful of times. This chain joins TRBV20-1 and TRBJ2-3, with D possibly matching TRBD1 (5 bases). This CDR3 has 13 amino acids. Germline V gene sequence: CDR1 DFQATT, CDR2 SNEGSKA (reference sequence). Trimming pared 6 bases from V and 0 bases from J, leaving 10 bases between. The CDR3 nucleotides read TGCAGTGCAGGGGTCGGCAGCACAGATACGCAGTATTTT. It specifies CSAGVGSTDTQYF.

This chain joins TRBV5-6 and TRBJ2-4; a weak D match, TRBD1 (5 bases). Germline V CDR1 and CDR2: SGHDT, YYEEEE. The CDR3 spans 14 residues. V was cut by 1 base and J by 7 bases, with 12 bases left in between. For the CDR3, the DNA is TGTGCCAGCAGCTTGAGGCAGGGCATGAACATTCAGTACTTC. Protein product: CASSLRQGMNIQYF.

This rearrangement joins TRBV4-3 to TRBJ1-2; weak D call: TRBD1 (6 bases). V was pared by 0 bases and J by 4 bases, with 18 bases between. The length of the CDR3 is 17 residues. Germline V gives CDR1 LGHNA, CDR2 YSLEER. CDR3 bases: TGCGCCAGCAGCCAAGAGGTGGGGGCCACCACCTCCTATGGCTACACCTTC. This sequence encodes CASSQEVGATTSYGYTF.

This chain links TRBV7-6 with TRBJ2-3, with a tentative D call TRBD1 (5 bases). V was pared by 0 bases and J by 0 bases, with 16 bases between. This CDR3 region has 18 residues. The V gene's germline CDR1 is SGHVS and CDR2 FNYEAQ. In DNA form, the CDR3 reads TGTGCCAGCAGCTTAGCCTGGACACACGACCCTAGCACAGATACGCAGTATTTT. This encodes CASSLAWTHDPSTDTQYF.

The J gene is TRBJ2-7, the V gene TRBV18; possible D gene TRBD2, 5 bases. This CDR3 is built from 15 residues. Trimming shortened V by 1 base and J by 0 bases, and 10 bases separated the two germline ends. The germline V gene has CDR1 KGHSH and CDR2 LQKENI. CDR3 nucleotide sequence: TGTGCCAGCTCACCACGAGGGTCCCTCTCCTACGAGCAGTACTTC. It yields the protein CASSPRGSLSYEQYF.

This chain uses TRBV11-2 with TRBJ2-7, with D unresolved. The CDR3 is made up of 13 amino acids. The germline V gene encodes CDR1 SGHAT and CDR2 FQNNGV. Trimming cost V 4 bases and J 6 bases, with 13 bases left between them. CDR3 residues: CASSYQLFPEQYF. CDR3 in DNA: TGTGCCAGCAGCTACCAACTCTTTCCCGAGCAGTACTTC.

In this sample, this clonotype turned up a few times. This chain uses TRBV11-1 with TRBJ2-3, with 8 bases fitting TRBD2. The CDR3 loop spans 18 amino acids. V was clipped by 1 base and J by 6 bases; unmatched bases: 15. Germline lookup yields CDR1 SGHAT and CDR2 FQDESV (reference sequence). The CDR3 here is CASSLVPSSGGARDTQYF. The CDR3 region has the DNA TGTGCCAGCAGCTTAGTACCCTCCTCCGGGGGGGCCCGGGATACGCAGTATTTT.

This clonotype was seen ten or more times. V usage is TRBV7-8 and J usage is TRBJ1-2; no reliable D call. Germline CDR1 SGHVS, CDR2 FQNEAQ. The CDR3 sequence is 14 residues long. Trimming cost V 5 bases and J 0 bases, with 10 bases left between them. This CDR3 reads CASSPRRANYGYTF. Written as DNA, the CDR3 is TGTGCCAGCAGCCCGCGAAGAGCTAACTATGGCTACACCTTC.

The J gene is TRBJ2-7, the V gene TRBV12-3 or TRBV12-4; D is perhaps TRBD1 (5 bases). The CDR3 has 14 residues. With 1 base removed from V and 5 bases from J, the gap between germline ends came to 12 bases. CDR3 nucleotides: TGTGCCAGCAGTTTAGGGGGCTCCCTGGACGAGCAGTACTTC. Translation: CASSLGGSLDEQYF.

The rearrangement uses TRBV18 and TRBJ2-5; D remains ambiguous. Trimming removed 3 bases at V and 3 bases at J, with 11 bases between. Looked up from germline, CDR1 is KGHSH and CDR2 is LQKENI. The CDR3 runs 14 residues. CDR3 loop: CASSPSSSKETQYF. The CDR3 coding sequence is TGTGCCAGCTCACCGAGCAGTAGCAAAGAGACCCAGTACTTC.

The chain has TRBV28 and TRBJ1-2; 8 bases line up with TRBD1. Per germline, CDR1 MDHEN and CDR2 SYDVKM. J gave up 2 bases and V 3 bases, and 5 bases lay outside the gene matches. The CDR3 extends over 15 amino acids. The CDR3, as DNA: TGTGCCAGCAGTTTCGGCAGGGGGCCCAACTATGGCTACACCTTC. Its translation is CASSFGRGPNYGYTF.

The chain joins TRBV7-2 to TRBJ2-7; D unresolved. V lost 0 bases to trimming and J lost 5 bases, with 5 bases between them. Germline V gene lookup returns CDR1 SGHTA and CDR2 FQGNSA. The CDR3 sequence is 12 residues long. CDR3 region: CASSLAMDEQYF. The CDR3 DNA sequence: TGTGCCAGCAGCTTAGCGATGGACGAGCAGTACTTC. Full variable domain (remainder filled in from reference TRBV7-2 and TRBJ2-7): GAGVSQSPSNKVTEKGKDVELRCDPISGHTALYWYRQSLGQGLEFLIYFQGNSAPDKSGLPSDRFSAERTGGSVSTLTIQRTQQEDSAVYLCASSLAMDEQYFGPGTRLTVT.

The V and J genes are TRBV7-2 and TRBJ2-3; D uncertain. The germline CDR1 and CDR2 sequences are SGHTA and FQGNSA. The CDR3 loop spans 15 amino acids. Trimming pared 5 bases from V and 2 bases from J, leaving 14 bases between. The DNA of the CDR3 is TGTGCCAGCAGCATAACCTACCCGTACACAGATACGCAGTATTTT. As protein: CASSITYPYTDTQYF.

The gene calls are TRBV11-2 and TRBJ2-1, with 11 bases lining up with TRBD2. The germline gives CDR1 SGHAT, CDR2 FQNNGV. CDR3 size: 15 residues. Losses at the gene ends were 5 bases for V and 6 bases for J; bases not matched to a gene: 6. The CDR3 DNA follows: TGTGCCAGCAGCCCACTAGCGGGAGTAAGCAATGAGCAGTTCTTC. It specifies CASSPLAGVSNEQFF.

This clonotype was observed a few times. DNA for the CDR3: TGTGCCAGCAGCTTAGGGGCGGCGGGTCGGGAGCTCGATACGCAGTATTTT. Translation: CASSLGAAGRELDTQYF. This chain links TRBV11-3 with TRBJ2-3, with a tentative D call TRBD2 (6 bases). V shed 1 base and J shed 6 bases, with 20 bases lying between them. Germline values: CDR1 SGHNT, CDR2 YENEEA. The CDR3 covers 17 residues.

This clonotype was detected only a few times. The V gene is TRBV7-2, the J gene TRBJ2-7, with 7 bases lining up with TRBD2. The CDR3 runs 14 residues. Germline V gene lookup returns CDR1 SGHTA and CDR2 FQGNSA. The V segment lost 5 bases and the J segment 1 base; nucleotides outside the gene matches: 5. CDR3 sequence: CASSQSGTSYEQYF. The CDR3 DNA is TGTGCCAGCAGCCAAAGCGGGACTTCCTACGAGCAGTACTTC.

The chain couples TRBV20-1 to TRBJ2-1; the match to TRBD2 covers 7 bases. There are 16 residues in the CDR3. The V segment lost 0 bases and the J segment 4 bases; nucleotides outside the gene matches: 9. The V gene's germline CDR1 is DFQATT and CDR2 SNEGSKA (reference sequence). This CDR3 is CSARDLFGGGYNEQFF. The CDR3 region has the DNA TGCAGTGCTAGAGATCTCTTTGGCGGGGGATACAATGAGCAGTTCTTC.

This sequence joins TRBV4-2 and TRBJ1-3; D is ambiguous. CDR3 length: 13 amino acids. V was clipped by 3 bases and J by 4 bases, with 7 bases between them. Germline lookup yields CDR1 LGHNA and CDR2 YNFKEQ. The CDR3 sequence: CASSQGRGNTIYF. Written as DNA, the CDR3 is TGTGCCAGCAGCCAGGGTCGCGGAAACACCATATATTTT.

This clonotype occurred a few times. This chain joins TRBV19 and TRBJ1-5; tentatively, D is TRBD1 (5 bases). V gave up 5 bases and J gave up 8 bases, with 22 bases separating them. The CDR3 extends over 16 amino acids. Germline V gene sequence: CDR1 LNHDA, CDR2 SQIVND (reference sequence). CDR3: CASSLRDGALHEPQHF. The CDR3 DNA reads as TGTGCCAGTAGTTTACGGGACGGGGCTCTGCATGAGCCCCAGCATTTT.

This clonotype appeared a few times. V is TRBV7-6 and J is TRBJ2-1; tentative D call: TRBD2 (7 bases). V was pared by 5 bases and J by 6 bases, with 20 bases between. Germline values: CDR1 SGHVS, CDR2 FNYEAQ. CDR3 size: 16 residues. As DNA, the CDR3 is TGTGCCAGCAGCCCAGAGTCTTGGGGGGGCTTCAATGAGCAGTTCTTC. Its translation: CASSPESWGGFNEQFF.